The TCR beta chain described here comes from a study of shared clonotypes between healthy human individuals (TCRdb year 2020). About the study as a whole: A few men and a couple of women, aged 18 to 49 years, made up the cohort. To increase sequencing depth and limit assay-specific biases, TCR repertoire library preparation and sequencing were carried out by different laboratories using diverse techniques. To estimate repertoire size and how much clonotype sharing occurs between individuals, the study deeply sequenced the blood TCR repertoires of several healthy adults. For each donor, CD4 naive and CD4 memory were each given three plates, CD8 naive was given two plates, and CD8 memory was given one plate. Per donor, leukapheresis produced somewhere between about 0.9 and 9.5 billion PBMCs.

TCR CDR3 regions were amplified from genomic DNA by multiplex PCR using the deep immunoSEQ assay. For each cell subset, the extracted genomic DNA was distributed evenly across all wells of several immunoSEQ 96-well plates, and each plate served as one replicate. For sorted subsets, about 200 ng genomic DNA, equal to tens of thousands of T cell genomes, was loaded into each replicate PCR. The purified libraries were quantified using a Qubit 3.0 fluorometer, sized with a Bioanalyzer 2100, and then quantified again using the KAPA Library Quantification kit. Every immunoSEQ 96-well plate was sequenced on a dedicated single-read 150-cycle Illumina NextSeq 550 flow cell. Turning to the authors' computational methods: Because the immunoSEQ output included only junctional sequences and no quality scores, the filtering could not be the same as the filtering used for full-length reads. Sequences were annotated with PyIR, a Python wrapper for IgBLAST v1.9, using IMGT germline references to assign V/J genes and CDR3. Reads were filtered out if the reads had weak V/J assignments (E-value above 1e-6), no CDR3, stop codons, out-of-frame junctions, or ambiguous translated residues. V3J clonotypes were defined as sequences sharing the same inferred V gene, J gene, and CDR3 amino acid sequence. The percentage overlap between two repertoires was calculated by dividing the number of shared unique clonotypes by the size of the smaller repertoire. Three approaches were used to assess repertoire richness: RTK rarefaction, the Chao1 estimator, and Recon v2.1 estimates of unobserved clonotypes. For all TCRbeta clonotypes obtained by the gDNA method from several donors, generation probabilities were computed with OLGA. What TCRdb holds here is the immuneACCESS table cut down to in-frame rearrangements. Part of the clones is not present; checked against another copy, under half of the missing clones reflect an unresolved V gene, and the others are unexplained. That table furnishes V, J and clone size, whereas the DNA furnished D and trimming. Recorded for this sample are millions of clones; roughly 95% of them occurred a single time. The ten largest make up 0.1% to 0.15% of the sample.

What the research found in general, with its limitations: Larger estimated clonotype richness was generally found for naive subsets than for memory subsets. Incomplete sequencing was indicated by rarefaction of sorted-subset datasets, despite the large sequencing depth. Pairwise subsampling indicated that sequencing depth was expected to affect the degree of clonotype sharing among donors. Sampling was limited to blood, and TCR repertoires in tissue likely differ from TCR repertoires in blood. Compared with non-shared clonotypes, the clonotypes found in all four sorted-subset donors had higher generation probabilities. Across a handful of donors, approximately 5% of naive CD4, 3% to 4% of naive CD8, under 2.5% of memory CD4, and approximately 0.42% of memory CD8 clonotypes were shared. The small number of donors limited the genetic and exposure-history diversity represented.

Healthy HIV-negative adults with no recently reported acute infections or vaccinations were included as donors. Every donor was a Caucasian adult living in Nashville, Tennessee, USA. CD4+ T cells were enriched by magnetic negative selection, after which naive cells were positively selected on CD45RA and the negative fraction was taken as the memory subset. Blood was obtained by leukapheresis, after which PBMCs were separated by Ficoll-Histopaque density gradient centrifugation and cryopreserved in liquid nitrogen vapor phase. Analytical flow cytometry was used to check the purity and quantity of each magnetically sorted T cell population. Each sorted fraction had its genomic DNA isolated and then quantified by UV absorbance on a Nanodrop 2000c. For CDR1 and CDR2, the germline V gene (reference sequence) lists GTSNPN and SVGIG. The junction carries 7 bases between V and J, which are trimmed by 3 bases and 10 bases respectively. The cysteine opens and the phenylalanine closes a CDR3 of 11 amino acids. Of the read, only the CDR3 DNA is kept; its 33 bases are in frame from base 1.

About this clone: This clone's antigen is unknown. Per-base qualities were not stored, and no clone one base away is much larger. The sample has other DNA sequences that encode this CDR3 too.

Sequencing used naive CD4+ T cells sorted from blood. Sample cell subset or site, as interpreted from the label and publication: CD45RA+ positively selected. This sequence originates from a man between 18 and 29 years old in good health. The sequence joins TRBV30 to TRBJ1-6; confidence is insufficient to name the D gene. In nucleotides, the sequence is TGTGCCTGGAGCGGGGAGTCACCCCTCCACTTT. Its protein reads: CAWSGESPLHF.